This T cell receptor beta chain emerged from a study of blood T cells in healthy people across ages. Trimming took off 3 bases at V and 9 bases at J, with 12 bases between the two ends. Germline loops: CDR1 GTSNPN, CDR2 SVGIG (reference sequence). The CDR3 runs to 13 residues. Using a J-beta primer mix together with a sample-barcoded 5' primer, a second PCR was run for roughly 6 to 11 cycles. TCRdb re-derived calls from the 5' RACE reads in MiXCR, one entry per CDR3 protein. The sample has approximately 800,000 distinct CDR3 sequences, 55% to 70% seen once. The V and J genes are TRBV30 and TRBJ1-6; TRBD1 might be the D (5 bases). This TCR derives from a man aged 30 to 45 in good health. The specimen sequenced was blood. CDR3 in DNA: TGTGCCTGGAGGACGGGGGACGCTTCACCCCTCCACTTT. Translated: CAWRTGDASPLHF.